Sequencing of this T cell receptor beta chain was carried out in a study of blood T cell repertoires in COVID-19. Assay: immunoSEQ multiplex PCR; the TCRdb copy retains only in-frame clones and omits some. Of 56,000 or so clones listed, roughly 87% are singletons. V gave up 3 bases and J gave up 4 bases, with 12 bases separating them. The CDR3 covers 14 residues. The germline gives CDR1 MNHEY, CDR2 SVGEGT. This rearrangement joins TRBV6-2 or TRBV6-3 to TRBJ2-5; tentative D call: TRBD2 (6 bases). The sequence derives from a human donor in a cohort sampled during active COVID-19. The sample taken for sequencing was peripheral blood. The CDR3 protein is CASSYGGRIETQYF. The CDR3 DNA sequence: TGTGCCAGCAGTTATGGTGGGAGGATAGAGACCCAGTACTTC.